Below are 10 T cell receptor beta chains sequenced from a single sample in a study of shared clonotypes between healthy human individuals (dated by TCRdb to about 2020). CD8 naive samples were CD45RO-negative cells positively selected for CCR7, giving a CD45RA+CCR7+ population that excluded TemRA cells. Library generation was performed with the immunoSEQ multiplex PCR assay. Imported from immuneACCESS, the table was reduced by TCRdb to in-frame sequences with V and J called. These copies leave out some clones; in studies compared against another copy, an unresolved V gene accounts for under half, and the cause of the remainder is not known. For this sample there are about 1,800,000 clones; about 95% appear just once. Clones ranked in the top ten supply 1.2% of the sample. Sequenced: naive CD8+ T cells sorted from blood. The cell subset or site label corresponds to: CD45RA+CCR7+. These receptors originate from a man aged 18 to 35 in good health.

In its sample, this clone was seen once. This specimen includes other DNA sequences encoding the same CDR3. The chain employs TRBV19 and TRBJ2-2; 8 positions agree with TRBD1. Germline trimming cut 2 bases from V and 1 base from J; bases unmatched to any gene: 0. Germline CDR1 LNHDA, CDR2 SQIVND (reference sequence). This CDR3 has 15 residues. As DNA, the CDR3 is TGTGCCAGTAGTATAACAGGGGGGAACACCGGGGAGCTGTTTTTT. Its translation is CASSITGGNTGELFF.

V gene TRBV9 combines with J gene TRBJ2-1; D not resolved. This CDR3 region has 15 residues. Germline V gene sequence: CDR1 SGDLS, CDR2 YYNGEE. Trimming took off 0 bases at V and 0 bases at J, with 7 bases between the two ends. This CDR3 is CASSVGGISYNEQFF. CDR3 DNA sequence: TGTGCCAGCAGCGTAGGCGGTATCTCCTACAATGAGCAGTTCTTC.

The chain recombines TRBV4-3 with TRBJ2-2; D may be TRBD1 (5 bases). V lost 2 bases to trimming and J lost 6 bases, with 16 bases between them. CDR3 length: 16 amino acids. Germline CDR1 and CDR2: LGHNA and YSLEER. The DNA for the CDR3 is TGCGCCAGCAGCCAAAACTTTGATGTCAGGGCCGGGGAGCTGTTTTTT. This encodes CASSQNFDVRAGELFF.

This clone turned up a few times. The chain couples TRBV29-1 to TRBJ1-1; D ambiguous. Germline CDR1 is SQVTM and CDR2 is ANQGSEA. The CDR3 is made up of 12 amino acids. The V end lost 7 bases, the J end lost 1 base, and 10 bases lay between the germline ends. The CDR3 region has the DNA TGCAGCGCCGTGGACGGGAACACTGAAGCTTTCTTT. This codes for CSAVDGNTEAFF.

CDR3 DNA: TGCAGCGTTGAAGGGGGTTCTGGAAACACCATATATTTT. Protein sequence: CSVEGGSGNTIYF. This chain uses TRBV29-1 with TRBJ1-3; no clear D. CDR3 length equals 13 residues. CDR1 and CDR2 from the germline V gene are SQVTM and ANQGSEA. The germline V and J ends were trimmed by 1 base and 1 base, with 5 bases remaining between them.

This chain joins TRBV28 and TRBJ2-3, with TRBD1 identical over 10 bases. V shed 5 bases and J 4 bases; nucleotides not matched to a gene: 6. The CDR3 totals 15 residues. CDR1 and CDR2 (germline): MDHEN, SYDVKM. CDR3 sequence: CASSTGQGLPDTQYF. As DNA, the CDR3 is TGTGCCAGCAGTACGGGACAGGGGCTGCCAGATACGCAGTATTTT.

About this clone itself: An end of the junction differs from the germline gene, which may be a read error. V usage is TRBV7-7 and J usage is TRBJ2-7, with 8 bases matching TRBD2. The CDR3 sequence is 20 residues long. CDR1 is SSHAT and CDR2 is FNYEAQ in the germline V gene (reference sequence). Here the CDR3 reads CASNLPPGARGALTPYEQYF. Here the CDR3 DNA reads TGTGCTAGCAACCTCCCCCCGGGAGCGCGGGGGGCCTTGACCCCCTACGAGCAGTACTTC.

The sample holds one count of this clone. The chain employs TRBV11-2 and TRBJ2-3; 10 bases match TRBD2. CDR1 and CDR2 from the germline V gene are SGHAT and FQNNGV. Trimming at V came to 1 base and at J to 0 bases, leaving 7 bases not matched to a gene. This CDR3 contains 18 residues. The CDR3 bases are TGTGCCAGCAGCTTAGTTAGCGGGGGGCCCACTAGCACAGATACGCAGTATTTT. Protein product: CASSLVSGGPTSTDTQYF.

The chain combines TRBV13 with TRBJ2-5; TRBD1 or TRBD2 may be the D gene (6 bases each). Germline loops: CDR1 PRHDT, CDR2 FYEKMQ (reference sequence). CDR3 size: 15 residues. V dropped 5 bases and J dropped 2 bases, with 15 bases sitting between them. Here the CDR3 DNA reads TGTGCCAGCAGCAGGGGGGAGTACGGGCAAGAGACCCAGTACTTC. This sequence encodes CASSRGEYGQETQYF.

This chain connects TRBV6-5 to TRBJ2-2, with D perhaps matching TRBD2 (6 bases). The V and J ends lost 4 bases and 1 base respectively, with 10 bases between them. The CDR3 has 15 residues. The germline V gene encodes CDR1 MNHEY and CDR2 SVGAGI. In DNA form, the CDR3 reads TGTGCCAGCAGTTCCGGGAGCGAGAACACCGGGGAGCTGTTTTTT. Protein sequence: CASSSGSENTGELFF.